Listed below are T cell receptor beta chains from one sample, sequenced in a study of T cells after yellow fever vaccination. TCRdb itself ran the 5' RACE reads through MiXCR, one entry per CDR3 protein. The data show a few hundred thousand distinct CDR3 sequences, roughly 8.3% seen once. The sample consisted of PBMCs, taken roughly 46 days after the first yellow fever vaccination. The source is a young man who received the YFV17D yellow fever vaccine. The CDR3 runs from the conserved cysteine through the conserved F or W. The D gene is left open where the match is weak. The size field is filled for only some rows; it gives once, few, many or a size class.

TGCGCCAGCAGCGTCCAGGGGATCCAAGAGACCCAGTACTTC | CASSVQGIQETQYF | NA | TRBV5-1 | NA | TRBJ2-5
TGTGCCAGCAGCTTGGGCCCGGTTCGGAGCGGGGGGCCCTCCTACGAGCAGTACTTC | CASSLGPVRSGGPSYEQYF | TRBD2 | TRBV5-4 | NA | TRBJ2-7
TGTGCCAGCGGACTACTGAACACCGGGGAGCTGTTTTTT | CASGLLNTGELFF | NA | TRBV11-2 | few | TRBJ2-2
TGTGCCAGCAGTTACTATGGGACGGAAAACACTGAAGCTTTCTTT | CASSYYGTENTEAFF | NA | TRBV12-3/TRBV12-4 | few | TRBJ1-1
TGCGCCAGCAGCATGACAGGTGGGTCGACCTACGAGCAGTACTTC | CASSMTGGSTYEQYF | NA | TRBV5-1 | few | TRBJ2-7
TGTGCCAGCTCACCGATTGGGGGCGAGAACTATGGCTACACCTTC | CASSPIGGENYGYTF | NA | TRBV18 | few | TRBJ1-2
TGCGCCAGCAGCCTCAATATAGCGGGACAGGGCAGAGGAGATACGCAGTATTTT | CASSLNIAGQGRGDTQYF | NA | TRBV4-3 | NA | TRBJ2-3
TGTGCCAGCAGTTACTTTCCGGGACAGGGCTTCTCCACCACCGGGGAGCTGTTTTTT | CASSYFPGQGFSTTGELFF | TRBD1 | TRBV6-5 | NA | TRBJ2-2
TGCAGTGCTAGAGTACAGGGGGCGCAAGGCTACACCTTC | CSARVQGAQGYTF | TRBD1 | TRBV20-1 | few | TRBJ1-2
TGTGCCAGCAGCCAAGAGGACAGGGGGTTTCTTTTAAGCTCCTACGAGCAGTACTTC | CASSQEDRGFLLSSYEQYF | TRBD1 | TRBV4-2 | NA | TRBJ2-7
TGCAGCGTGCAGAACACTGAAGCTTTCTTT | CSVQNTEAFF | NA | TRBV29-1 | many | TRBJ1-1
TGCGCCAGCAGCCCGATCGACAGGGTGAACACTGAAGCTTTCTTT | CASSPIDRVNTEAFF | TRBD1 | TRBV4-1 | few | TRBJ1-1
TGCAGCGTTGGTCTCCGGAACACTGAAGCTTTCTTT | CSVGLRNTEAFF | NA | TRBV29-1 | few | TRBJ1-1
TGTGCCAGCAGTCTCGGGACGGCCGAGCAGTTCTTC | CASSLGTAEQFF | NA | TRBV12-3/TRBV12-4 | NA | TRBJ2-1
TGCGCCAGCAGCCAAGAGGGGACAGGGGGCTACGAGCAGTACTTC | CASSQEGTGGYEQYF | TRBD1 | TRBV4-3 | NA | TRBJ2-7
TGCGCCAGCAGCTTTTCGGGGGTCGTAGAGACCCAGTACTTC | CASSFSGVVETQYF | NA | TRBV5-1 | few | TRBJ2-5
TGTGCCAGCAGTTCAGGCTTCTCTGGAAACACCATATATTTT | CASSSGFSGNTIYF | NA | TRBV13 | NA | TRBJ1-3
TGTGCCAGCAGTTTGAACCTGAACACTGAAGCTTTCTTT | CASSLNLNTEAFF | NA | TRBV28 | many | TRBJ1-1
TGTGCCAGCTCACCAGGGACAGCGACGAATAATTCACCCCTCCACTTT | CASSPGTATNNSPLHF | TRBD1 | TRBV18 | NA | TRBJ1-6
TGTGCCAGCAGCCCCGGGGGTAAGGATTCACCCCTCCACTTT | CASSPGGKDSPLHF | NA | TRBV5-5 | few | TRBJ1-6
TGTGCCATCAGTGATGGGGACATGGGTACTTATAATCAGCCCCAGCATTTT | CAISDGDMGTYNQPQHF | NA | TRBV10-3 | few | TRBJ1-5
TGTGCCAGCAGTGCTAGTCAGGCGTCCAATTCACCCCTCCACTTT | CASSASQASNSPLHF | NA | TRBV2 | NA | TRBJ1-6
TGCGCCAGCAGCCAAATCGCGGGGGGCCGTGCTTACGAGCAGTACTTC | CASSQIAGGRAYEQYF | TRBD2 | TRBV4-3 | few | TRBJ2-7
TGCGCCAGCAGGACGGGGCCAACTAATGAAAAACTGTTTTTT | CASRTGPTNEKLFF | NA | TRBV5-1 | NA | TRBJ1-4
TGTGCCAGCAGTTACGGTAGGGAGCAGTTCTTC | CASSYGREQFF | NA | TRBV6-5 | many | TRBJ2-1
TGTGCCAGCATCTCCACTAGGGGACTAGCGGTTTTGAACACCGGGGAGCTGTTTTTT | CASISTRGLAVLNTGELFF | TRBD2 | TRBV12-3/TRBV12-4 | many | TRBJ2-2
TGTGCCAGCAGCCCCGGGACAGATAATTCACCCCTCCACTTT | CASSPGTDNSPLHF | TRBD1 | TRBV6-5 | many | TRBJ1-6
TGTGCCAGCAGGGGTGATGGAGTGACCCAGTACTTC | CASRGDGVTQYF | NA | TRBV25-1 | NA | TRBJ2-5
TGCGCCAGCAGCCTCGGGACAGATACTAGCACAGATACGCAGTATTTT | CASSLGTDTSTDTQYF | TRBD1 | TRBV5-1 | few | TRBJ2-3
TGTGCCAGCTCACCACAGGATACCACCGGGGAGCTGTTTTTT | CASSPQDTTGELFF | NA | TRBV18 | many | TRBJ2-2
TGTGCCAGCAGCTTAGGGGCCGGGGGAGATACGCAGTATTTT | CASSLGAGGDTQYF | NA | TRBV7-2 | many | TRBJ2-3
TGTGCCAGCAGCGTAGACAGGGGCCGCCGAGATACGCAGTATTTT | CASSVDRGRRDTQYF | TRBD1 | TRBV9 | NA | TRBJ2-3
TGCGCCAGCAGCTTTCCAATACAGGGGGCTGTAAGGAAGAATGAGCAGTTCTTC | CASSFPIQGAVRKNEQFF | TRBD1 | TRBV5-1 | few | TRBJ2-1
TGTGCCAGCAGTTACGAGACAGGAGATTACTATGGCTACACCTTC | CASSYETGDYYGYTF | NA | TRBV6-2/TRBV6-3 | few | TRBJ1-2
TGCGCCAGCAGCCAACTGGGGACCCAGGGGCCCTCCAATCAGCCCCAGCATTTT | CASSQLGTQGPSNQPQHF | NA | TRBV4-1 | few | TRBJ1-5
TGTGCCACCAGCAAGAACTATGGCTACACCTTC | CATSKNYGYTF | NA | TRBV15 | few | TRBJ1-2
TGTGCCAGCTCGGACGGGGAGAACTATGGCTACACCTTC | CASSDGENYGYTF | NA | TRBV18 | NA | TRBJ1-2
TGCAGCGTTGGGGGACAGTACTCCTACGAGCAGTACTTC | CSVGGQYSYEQYF | TRBD1 | TRBV29-1 | NA | TRBJ2-7
TGCGCCAGCAGAACGGGTGTCTCTGGGGCCAACGTCCTGACTTTC | CASRTGVSGANVLTF | NA | TRBV5-1 | many | TRBJ2-6
TGTGCCAGCAGCCTAGATTTACCGGGGGGCGATGAGCAGTTCTTC | CASSLDLPGGDEQFF | NA | TRBV4-2 | NA | TRBJ2-1
TGCGCCAGCAGCCAAGAACAGAAAGAAAATGAAAAACTGTTTTTT | CASSQEQKENEKLFF | NA | TRBV4-3 | NA | TRBJ1-4
TGTGCCAGCAGCCCCCAAGGGGTACAGTTGTATGGCTACACCTTC | CASSPQGVQLYGYTF | NA | TRBV4-2 | few | TRBJ1-2
TGTGCCAGCAGTATGGGGGGGCTTACAGATACGCAGTATTTT | CASSMGGLTDTQYF | NA | TRBV12-3/TRBV12-4 | NA | TRBJ2-3
TGCAGCGTTGAAGTATCGGGGTCCGGACCCCTCCACTTT | CSVEVSGSGPLHF | NA | TRBV29-1 | NA | TRBJ1-6
TGTGCCACCAGTGAGGGCTACAATGAGCAGTTCTTC | CATSEGYNEQFF | NA | TRBV24-1 | once | TRBJ2-1
TGTGCCAGCAGCTCACTAGCGGGGGAAGAGACCCAGTACTTC | CASSSLAGEETQYF | TRBD2 | TRBV12-3/TRBV12-4 | few | TRBJ2-5
TGCACCAGCAGCCAAGTGAGGTCAGGGGCGCCCCCGGATACGCAGTATTTT | CTSSQVRSGAPPDTQYF | NA | TRBV1 | NA | TRBJ2-3
TGTGCCAGCAGTCCCCCCGGAGCGATGGGCACTGAAGCTTTCTTT | CASSPPGAMGTEAFF | NA | TRBV12-3/TRBV12-4 | NA | TRBJ1-1
TGTGCCAGTAGTACAGGGACTAGCGTTAAGACCCAGTACTTC | CASSTGTSVKTQYF | TRBD2 | TRBV19 | NA | TRBJ2-5
TGTGCCACCACCTCGGACAGGGAAAGGGTGAACACTGAAGCTTTCTTT | CATTSDRERVNTEAFF | TRBD1 | TRBV15 | NA | TRBJ1-1
TGTGCCAGCTCACCCACCGGGACAGGGAGGACCGGGGAGCTGTTTTTT | CASSPTGTGRTGELFF | TRBD1 | TRBV18 | few | TRBJ2-2
TGTGCCAGCAGCGTTCAGGACGCTGCCTACGAGCAGTACTTC | CASSVQDAAYEQYF | NA | TRBV9 | few | TRBJ2-7
TGTGCCAGCAGTTTCTCTCCGAGGGGGAACACTGAAGCTTTCTTT | CASSFSPRGNTEAFF | NA | TRBV27 | few | TRBJ1-1
TGTGCCAGCAGCCAAGATACAGGGGCGGGTACGCAGTATTTT | CASSQDTGAGTQYF | TRBD1 | TRBV3-1 | few | TRBJ2-3
TGCGCCAGCAGCCCCACCCCCGGAGGGACCGCAGATACGCAGTATTTT | CASSPTPGGTADTQYF | NA | TRBV4-3 | few | TRBJ2-3
TGTGCCAGCAGCGTCAGGGGGACAGGGGTTACTCATTCACCCCTCCACTTT | CASSVRGTGVTHSPLHF | TRBD1 | TRBV12-3/TRBV12-4 | few | TRBJ1-6
TGTGCCAGCAGTTTGGGACGGACAAACTATGGCTACACCTTC | CASSLGRTNYGYTF | NA | TRBV2 | many | TRBJ1-2
TGTGCCAGCAGCTCCGACAGACAAGAGACCCAGTACTTC | CASSSDRQETQYF | NA | TRBV7-2 | many | TRBJ2-5
TGCGCCAGCAGCCAAGATACCGGGTTCCAGCCCCAGCATTTT | CASSQDTGFQPQHF | NA | TRBV4-1 | NA | TRBJ1-5